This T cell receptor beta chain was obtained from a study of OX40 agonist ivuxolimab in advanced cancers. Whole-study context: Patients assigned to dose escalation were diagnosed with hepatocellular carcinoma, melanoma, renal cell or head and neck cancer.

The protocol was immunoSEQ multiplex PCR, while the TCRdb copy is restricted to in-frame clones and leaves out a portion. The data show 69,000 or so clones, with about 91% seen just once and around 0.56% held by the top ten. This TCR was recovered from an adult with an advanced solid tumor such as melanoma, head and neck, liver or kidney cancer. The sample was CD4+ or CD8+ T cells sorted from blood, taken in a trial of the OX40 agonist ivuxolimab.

Here the CDR3 reads CASSSRGSHYNEQFF. The CDR3 nucleotides read TGCGCCAGCAGCTCCCGTGGGTCCCACTACAATGAGCAGTTCTTC. The V and J genes are TRBV5-1 and TRBJ2-1; D is ambiguous. CDR3 length: 15 amino acids. Germline values: CDR1 SGHRS, CDR2 YFSETQ. V lost 3 bases to trimming and J lost 3 bases, with 13 bases between them.